A selection of T cell receptor beta chains follows, all from one sample in a study of graft-versus-host responses after intestinal transplantation. Their antigens are not known. Data came from immunoSEQ multiplex PCR; TCRdb stores just in-frame clones and leaves some out. Found here are tens of thousands of clones, approximately 94% of them singletons; the top ten hold about 0.41%. The sample here was unstimulated CD4+ T cells sorted from spleen or lymph node cells, taken before transplant. All receptors derive from a human donor who was the organ donor for an intestinal transplant. CDR3s include the opening cysteine and the closing phenylalanine or tryptophan. A D gene is named only where the DNA matches it firmly. The size field is filled for only some rows; it gives once, few, many or a size class.

cdr3_nt cdr3_aa v_call clone_size d_call j_call
TGTGCCAGCAGTGAGTGGGAGCCAGGTCAGCCCCAGCATTTT CASSEWEPGQPQHF TRBV2 . . TRBJ1-5
TGTGCCAGCAGCCGGCCGACAACTAATGAAAAACTGTTTTTT CASSRPTTNEKLFF TRBV7-3 . . TRBJ1-4
TGTGCCAGCAGCAAGGGTGGGCTCGGGGGAGCCTACGAGCAGTACTTC CASSKGGLGGAYEQYF TRBV5-6 . . TRBJ2-7
TGTGCCAGCAGTTGGGACAGGGGGAACACTGAAGCTTTCTTT CASSWDRGNTEAFF TRBV27 . TRBD1 TRBJ1-1
TGTGCCAGCAGCTTCGTGGGCAAATATCAGCCCCAGCATTTT CASSFVGKYQPQHF TRBV2 . . TRBJ1-5
TGTGCTAGTGGACTGGGGGTCAGAAACCAGCCCCAGCATTTT CASGLGVRNQPQHF TRBV12-5 . . TRBJ1-5
TGTGCCAGCAGCCAACACAGGGAGGGAGAAAAACTGTTTTTT CASSQHREGEKLFF TRBV4-2 . . TRBJ1-4
TGTGCCAGCAGCTTGACCAGGACCCTTTGGTCACCCCTCCACTTT CASSLTRTLWSPLHF TRBV7-2 . . TRBJ1-6
TGTGCCAGCAGGTTAGGGACTAGCGGGTCCTACGAGCAGTACTTC CASRLGTSGSYEQYF TRBV11-2 . TRBD2 TRBJ2-7
TGTGCCAGCAGCCCCGAGCGGGGGGCCTACAATGAGCAGTTCTTC CASSPERGAYNEQFF TRBV7-3 . TRBD2 TRBJ2-1
TGTGCCAGCAGTTACAGGGAGGGGAAGGACTATGGCTACACCTTC CASSYREGKDYGYTF TRBV6-6 . . TRBJ1-2
TGTGCCAGCAGCTTGGCGGGGTTCACCGGGGAGCTGTTTTTT CASSLAGFTGELFF TRBV7-3 . . TRBJ2-2
TGTGCCAGCAGCTGGCGGGGGGGCCACCCAGATACGCAGTATTTT CASSWRGGHPDTQYF TRBV7-9 . TRBD2 TRBJ2-3
TGTGCCAGCAGCTCCGTCGACTGGGAGACCCAGTACTTC CASSSVDWETQYF TRBV7-9 . . TRBJ2-5
TGTGCCAGCAGCTTGTCCCCAGGGGGAAATTCACCCCTCCACTTT CASSLSPGGNSPLHF TRBV5-6 . TRBD1 TRBJ1-6
TGTGCTAGCAGCTTAGCCGCGACAGACGGAAACACCATATATTTT CASSLAATDGNTIYF TRBV7-7 . . TRBJ1-3
TGTGCCAGCAGCTTAACTCTCGGGGGGGCCTGGGGCAATGAGCAGTTCTTC CASSLTLGGAWGNEQFF TRBV7-8 . TRBD2 TRBJ2-1
TGTGCCAGCAGTCCAAGGGGGACGGTTGCCTACGAGCAGTACTTC CASSPRGTVAYEQYF TRBV27 . . TRBJ2-7
TGCGCCAGCAGCTATGGACAGGGGAGGTTTGACTATGGCTACACCTTC CASSYGQGRFDYGYTF TRBV5-1 . TRBD1 TRBJ1-2
TGCAGTGCTAGACACCCGAGAGGCCAGTTCTTC CSARHPRGQFF TRBV20-1 . . TRBJ2-1
TGTGCCAGCAGCATCCGTTCAGGGGGGGAGACCCAGTACTTC CASSIRSGGETQYF TRBV11-2 . . TRBJ2-5
TGTGCCAGCAGCTTAGAACAGGACTTCGAGACCCAGTACTTC CASSLEQDFETQYF TRBV11-2 . . TRBJ2-5
TGTGCCAGCAGCGGAGGAATCTCTTATGGCTACACCTTC CASSGGISYGYTF TRBV2 . . TRBJ1-2
TGTGCCAGCAGCATACCCGGCCCTAGCGGGACAGATACGCAGTATTTT CASSIPGPSGTDTQYF TRBV7-8 . TRBD2 TRBJ2-3
TGTGCCAGCAGTTTCCGGACGAGCACAGATACGCAGTATTTT CASSFRTSTDTQYF TRBV27 . . TRBJ2-3
TGTGCCAGCAGTTACGACACTAACTATGGCTACACCTTC CASSYDTNYGYTF TRBV6-6 few . TRBJ1-2
TGTGCCAGCAGCTTAGCGCTAGGGCCCGGGGCGTGGGGGACCCAGTACTTC CASSLALGPGAWGTQYF TRBV7-6 . . TRBJ2-5
TGCGCCAGCAGCCCCCGGGACCATGGTTCCTACGAGCAGTACTTC CASSPRDHGSYEQYF TRBV5-1 . . TRBJ2-7
TGTGCCAGCAGCTTAGCCACAGGGTTTTCCTCCACAGATACGCAGTATTTT CASSLATGFSSTDTQYF TRBV11-2 . . TRBJ2-3
TGTGCCAGCAGCTTGTATCCCGGGACAGGGAACGGGGAGCTGTTTTTT CASSLYPGTGNGELFF TRBV5-4 . TRBD1 TRBJ2-2
TGTGCCAGCAGCGTCTTTGGCACAGATACGCAGTATTTT CASSVFGTDTQYF TRBV7-3 . . TRBJ2-3
TGTGCCAGCAGCTTAGGGACTAGTGCAGATACGCAGTATTTT CASSLGTSADTQYF TRBV7-3 . TRBD2 TRBJ2-3
TGTGCCAGCAGCTCGCCAGACCTAGCGGACGAGCAGTACTTC CASSSPDLADEQYF TRBV7-3 once TRBD2 TRBJ2-7
TGTGCCAGCAGTGAACAGGGTGTCACTGAAGCTTTCTTT CASSEQGVTEAFF TRBV2 . . TRBJ1-1
TGCGCCAGCAACCCCCTAGAGGGGGGCGGTACTGGGGCCAACGTCCTGACTTTC CASNPLEGGGTGANVLTF TRBV5-1 . . TRBJ2-6
TGTGCCAGCACTCAGATCGGGGACACCTCCTACGAGCAGTACTTC CASTQIGDTSYEQYF TRBV6-1 . . TRBJ2-7
TGTGCCAGTAGTATAGAGGCGGGGACAGCCGGGGAGCTGTTTTTT CASSIEAGTAGELFF TRBV19 once . TRBJ2-2
TGTGCCAGCAGCCCCCAAGGAACAGATACGCAGTATTTT CASSPQGTDTQYF TRBV7-2 . . TRBJ2-3
TGTGCCAGCAGCGTACTCAGGGGGGCGCGAGCTTTCTTT CASSVLRGARAFF TRBV7-2 . TRBD1 TRBJ1-1
TGTGCCAGCAGCTTCGGGACAGGGCGGGATAGGAGCAATCAGCCCCAGCATTTT CASSFGTGRDRSNQPQHF TRBV5-5 . TRBD1 TRBJ1-5
TGTGCCAGTACAACCTCGTGGGGCACAGATACGCAGTATTTT CASTTSWGTDTQYF TRBV19 . . TRBJ2-3
TGTGCCTGGAGTGGTCCCAGGGGGGGATCTGGAAACACCATATATTTT CAWSGPRGGSGNTIYF TRBV30 . TRBD1 TRBJ1-3
TGTGCCAGCAGCCCGGGACAGGGGCCCTACTATGGCTACACCTTC CASSPGQGPYYGYTF TRBV7-2 . TRBD1 TRBJ1-2
TGTGCCAGCAGCTTTTCCGGAACGAACACTGAAGCTTTCTTT CASSFSGTNTEAFF TRBV11-3 . . TRBJ1-1
TGTGCCAGCAGTGAAGCGGGGGGACAGGCATTCTACGAGCAGTACTTC CASSEAGGQAFYEQYF TRBV6-1 few TRBD1 TRBJ2-7
TGTGCCAGCTCACCAGAGGGTTTGAACGAGCAGTACTTC CASSPEGLNEQYF TRBV18 . . TRBJ2-7
TGCGCCAGCAGCCTCCAACAGGGGGGCATTCAGTACTTC CASSLQQGGIQYF TRBV4-3 . TRBD1 TRBJ2-4
TGTGCCAGCAGCCCCCAGACTAGCGGGGGGCCCGGGGAGCTGTTTTTT CASSPQTSGGPGELFF TRBV7-2 . TRBD2 TRBJ2-2
TGTGCCAGCAGCTTAACAGAAGGCTATGGCTACACCTTC CASSLTEGYGYTF TRBV7-9 . . TRBJ1-2
TGTGCCAGCATAGCGGAGACCCAGTACTTC CASIAETQYF TRBV6-6 . . TRBJ2-5
TGTGCCAGCAGCTTGGAGGCCGGGGAGCTGTTTTTT CASSLEAGELFF TRBV2 . . TRBJ2-2
TGTGCCTGGAGTGTCGGGGCCTATGGCTACACCTTC CAWSVGAYGYTF TRBV30 . . TRBJ1-2
TGTGCCAGCAGCCTAAATTGGCAAGATACGCAGTATTTT CASSLNWQDTQYF TRBV7-2 once . TRBJ2-3
TGTGCCAGCTCACCAGGCCGCCTTAATGAAAAACTGTTTTTT CASSPGRLNEKLFF TRBV18 once . TRBJ1-4
TGTGCCAGTAGTGCGGGACAGCCCTATGGCTACACCTTC CASSAGQPYGYTF TRBV19 . TRBD1 TRBJ1-2
TGTGCCAGCAGCCGGGGACAGGCGATTGAAAAACTGTTTTTT CASSRGQAIEKLFF TRBV7-9 . TRBD1 TRBJ1-4
TGCGCCAGCAGGAGCGGAGATACGCAGTATTTT CASRSGDTQYF TRBV10-2 . . TRBJ2-3